One T cell receptor beta chain is described in this entry. Extracted RNA was reverse transcribed into cDNA, the sequencing template. The table came from immunoSEQ multiplex PCR; TCRdb's copy has only in-frame clones and leaves some out. Of roughly 100,000 clones detected, approximately 84% appear once; the ten largest clones hold over 8.5%. This record comes from a study of CD8+ T cells in alopecia areata. V was pared by 2 bases and J by 2 bases, with 13 bases between. In germline, CDR1 is MNHNS, CDR2 SASEGT. The CDR3 contains 15 residues. Regarding treatment: oral pan-JAK inhibitor, 5-10 mg twice daily.

Specimen: CD8+ T cells sorted from blood, collected between weeks 30 and 35, from a patient treated with tofacitinib. This TCR was sampled from a human donor with alopecia areata. The chain has TRBV6-1 and TRBJ2-7; D uncertain. The CDR3 DNA reads as TGTGCCAGCAGTGAAACAGCTAATCCCACCTACGAGCAGTACTTC. Encoded protein: CASSETANPTYEQYF.